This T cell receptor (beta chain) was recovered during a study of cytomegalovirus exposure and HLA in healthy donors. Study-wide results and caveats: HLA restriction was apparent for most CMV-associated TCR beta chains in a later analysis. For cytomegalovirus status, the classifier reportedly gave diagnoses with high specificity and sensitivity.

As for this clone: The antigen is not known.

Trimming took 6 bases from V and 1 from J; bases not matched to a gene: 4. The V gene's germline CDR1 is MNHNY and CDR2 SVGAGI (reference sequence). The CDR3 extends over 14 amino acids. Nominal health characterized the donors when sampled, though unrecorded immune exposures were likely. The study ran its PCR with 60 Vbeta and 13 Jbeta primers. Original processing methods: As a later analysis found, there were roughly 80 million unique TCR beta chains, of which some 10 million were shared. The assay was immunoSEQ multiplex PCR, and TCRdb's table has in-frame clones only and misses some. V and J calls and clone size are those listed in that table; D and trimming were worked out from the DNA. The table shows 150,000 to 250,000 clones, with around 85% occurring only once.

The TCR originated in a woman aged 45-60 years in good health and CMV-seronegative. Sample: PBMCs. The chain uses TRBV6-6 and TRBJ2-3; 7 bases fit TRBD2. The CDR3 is CASSLLARTDTQYF. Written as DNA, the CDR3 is TGTGCCAGCAGCCTACTAGCGCGCACAGATACGCAGTATTTT.